Following are 20 T cell receptor beta chains from one sample sequenced in a study of OX40 agonist ivuxolimab in advanced cancers. Profiling relied on immunoSEQ multiplex PCR, and the TCRdb table lists in-frame clones only, not all of them. There are 25,000 to 35,000 clones in the sample; 70% to 90% occur only once, and 35% to 45% lies in the top ten. This sample comprised CD4+ or CD8+ T cells sorted from blood, obtained in a trial of the OX40 agonist ivuxolimab. The receptors shown here come from an adult with an advanced solid tumor such as melanoma, head and neck, liver or kidney cancer.

This clone is categorized as medium-sized. This same CDR3 is encoded by further DNA sequences in the sample. This rearrangement joins TRBV14 to TRBJ2-7; D unclear. V was cut by 1 base and J by 3 bases, with 4 bases left in between. CDR1 and CDR2 (germline): SGHDN, FVKESK. The CDR3 is made up of 12 amino acids. The CDR3 nucleotides are TGTGCCAGCAGCCAAGGGGGCTACGAGCAGTACTTC. Protein sequence: CASSQGGYEQYF.

V gene TRBV27 combines with J gene TRBJ2-7; D gene uncertain. The CDR3 has 13 amino acids. Looked up from germline, CDR1 is MNHEY and CDR2 is SMNVEV (reference sequence). Trimming cost V 3 bases and J 2 bases, with 8 bases left between them. The CDR3 spells CASSFASAYEQYF. Here the CDR3 DNA reads TGTGCCAGCAGTTTTGCCTCAGCCTACGAGCAGTACTTC.

The J gene is TRBJ1-1, the V gene TRBV15; D gene ambiguous. The germline CDR1 and CDR2 sequences are LNHNV and YYDKDF (reference sequence). The CDR3 length is 15 residues. Between the trimmed V and J ends, which lost 1 base and 0 bases, there was a span of 9 bases. The DNA of the CDR3 is TGTGCCACCAGCAGAGGGCGCAGCATGAACACTGAAGCTTTCTTT. This sequence encodes CATSRGRSMNTEAFF.

The genes are TRBV7-6 and TRBJ2-2, with D perhaps matching TRBD2 (5 bases). The CDR3 runs to 19 residues. Germline V gene lookup returns CDR1 SGHVS and CDR2 FNYEAQ. V lost 5 bases to trimming and J lost 2 bases, with 24 bases between them. For the CDR3, the DNA is TGTGCCAGCAGCCCCCCATCCTGGACCTCCTCGGGAAACACCGGGGAGCTGTTTTTT. Translating gives CASSPPSWTSSGNTGELFF.

The chain is built from TRBV27 and TRBJ2-1; 7 bases map to TRBD1. The J segment lost 9 bases and the V segment lost 5 bases, leaving 7 bases of the junction unmatched. Germline loops: CDR1 MNHEY, CDR2 SMNVEV (reference sequence). The length of the CDR3 is 13 residues. This chain's CDR3 is CASSPRGQVEQFF. The CDR3, as DNA: TGTGCCAGCAGTCCCAGAGGACAGGTTGAGCAGTTCTTC.

By share, this clone counts as medium-sized. The chain has TRBV6-4 and TRBJ2-1, with 9 bases matching TRBD2. CDR3 length equals 15 residues. Germline CDR1 and CDR2: MRHNA and SNTAGT. The V segment lost 2 bases and the J segment 3 bases; nucleotides outside the gene matches: 2. The CDR3 nucleotides read TGTGCCAGCAGTGACCGAGCGGGAGGCTACAATGAGCAGTTCTTC. It is translated as CASSDRAGGYNEQFF.

The chain carries TRBV4-1 and TRBJ2-1, with 12 bases aligning to TRBD2. The CDR3 consists of 15 residues. With 5 bases clipped from V and 3 bases from J, the junction kept 2 bases outside the gene matches. The germline V gene has CDR1 MGHRA and CDR2 YSYEKL. CDR3 nucleotides: TGCGCCAGCAGCAGACTAGCGGGGGACTACAATGAGCAGTTCTTC. Amino acids: CASSRLAGDYNEQFF.

The V and J genes are TRBV6-5 and TRBJ2-2, with D perhaps being TRBD1 or TRBD2 (5 bases each). This CDR3 spans 13 amino acids. Germline values: CDR1 MNHEY, CDR2 SVGAGI. V lost 10 bases, J lost 2 bases, and 11 bases lay in between. The DNA for the CDR3 is TGTGCCACAGGAGGACACAACACCGGGGAGCTGTTTTTT. Residues: CATGGHNTGELFF.

The chain combines TRBV7-9 with TRBJ2-5; D remains ambiguous. Per the germline V gene, CDR1 is SEHNR and CDR2 is FQNEAQ (reference sequence). CDR3 length equals 12 residues. V was shortened by 5 bases and J by 0 bases, with 4 bases between the two germline ends. DNA of the CDR3: TGTGCCAGCAGCAAGTACCAAGAGACCCAGTACTTC. Its protein product is CASSKYQETQYF.

The gene calls are TRBV19 and TRBJ2-7, with D possibly being TRBD1 (5 bases). Germline V gives CDR1 LNHDA, CDR2 SQIVND (reference sequence). Trimming pared 3 bases from V and 4 bases from J, leaving 13 bases between. This CDR3 contains 14 residues. CDR3 sequence (DNA): TGTGCCAGTAGTATCCAGGGTTTTTCTTACGAGCAGTACTTC. Protein sequence: CASSIQGFSYEQYF. Full variable domain (missing parts from reference TRBV19 and TRBJ2-7): DGGITQSPKYLFRKEGQNVTLSCEQNLNHDAMYWYRQDPGQGLRLIYYSQIVNDFQKGDIAEGYSVSREKKESFPLTVTSAQKNPTAFYLCASSIQGFSYEQYFGPGTRLTVT.

The gene calls are TRBV28 and TRBJ2-1, with 7 positions matching TRBD1. The V and J ends lost 3 bases and 6 bases, in that order; junction bases with no gene match: 8. Per the germline V gene, CDR1 is MDHEN and CDR2 is SYDVKM. The CDR3 loop spans 15 amino acids. CDR3 protein: CASSLTGLVGNEQFF. CDR3 coding DNA: TGTGCCAGCAGTTTGACAGGGCTAGTGGGCAATGAGCAGTTCTTC.

V and J are TRBV6-1 and TRBJ2-5, with a tentative D call TRBD1 (5 bases). The CDR3 covers 13 residues. V was shortened by 8 bases and J by 1 base, with 11 bases between the two germline ends. The germline CDR1 and CDR2 sequences are MNHNS and SASEGT. The CDR3 reads CASSGQPQETQYF. DNA of the CDR3: TGTGCCAGCTCAGGGCAACCCCAAGAGACCCAGTACTTC.

V usage is TRBV4-2 and J usage is TRBJ2-7, with TRBD1 matching over 9 bases. CDR1 is LGHNA, CDR2 YNFKEQ, per germline. This CDR3 spans 16 amino acids. V was clipped by 1 base and J by 2 bases; unmatched bases: 6. DNA of the CDR3: TGTGCCAGCAGCCAAGCCCCCACAGGGGGCACCTACGAGCAGTACTTC. Translating it yields CASSQAPTGGTYEQYF.

The chain uses TRBV27 and TRBJ2-3, with 10 bases lining up with TRBD2. The V and J ends lost 7 bases and 2 bases, in that order; junction bases with no gene match: 9. CDR1 MNHEY and CDR2 SMNVEV come from the germline V gene (reference sequence). This CDR3 is built from 16 residues. The CDR3 protein is CASMGLAQLYTDTQYF. CDR3 DNA sequence: TGTGCCAGCATGGGACTAGCGCAACTTTACACAGATACGCAGTATTTT.

This sequence joins TRBV27 and TRBJ1-5, with D unresolved. The CDR3 is made up of 18 amino acids. Germline CDR1 is MNHEY and CDR2 is SMNVEV (reference sequence). Trimming took off 0 bases at V and 0 bases at J, with 15 bases between the two ends. CDR3 residues: CASSLSGFPRDSNQPQHF. In DNA form, the CDR3 reads TGTGCCAGCAGTTTATCTGGATTTCCAAGGGATAGCAATCAGCCCCAGCATTTT.

The genes are TRBV11-2 and TRBJ2-1; TRBD2 agrees at 7 bases. V dropped 1 base and J dropped 6; count of bases not matched to a gene: 12. The length of the CDR3 is 17 residues. From germline, CDR1 is SGHAT and CDR2 FQNNGV. The DNA of the CDR3 is TGTGCCAGCAGCTTAGGGACTAGGGCCTCCCAAGGCAATGAGCAGTTCTTC. It yields the protein CASSLGTRASQGNEQFF.

The gene calls are TRBV6-4 and TRBJ2-3, with 8 bases fitting TRBD2. With 6 bases clipped from V and 0 bases from J, the junction kept 5 bases outside the gene matches. Looked up from germline, CDR1 is MRHNA and CDR2 is SNTAGT. CDR3 length: 15 residues. The CDR3 sequence is CASRYLAGSTDTQYF. CDR3 DNA sequence: TGTGCCAGCAGGTATCTAGCGGGTAGCACAGATACGCAGTATTTT.

The rearrangement links TRBV25-1 to TRBJ1-3, with 9 bases aligning to TRBD1. The ends lost 8 bases at V and 7 bases at J; junction bases unmatched: 0. There are 11 residues in the CDR3. Germline CDR1 reads MGHDK; CDR2 reads SYGVNS. In DNA, the CDR3 is TGTGCCAGCGGACAGGGGAACACCATATATTTT. Translated: CASGQGNTIYF.

The V gene is TRBV9, the J gene TRBJ2-5; D remains unclear. CDR1 SGDLS and CDR2 YYNGEE come from the germline V gene. The CDR3 contains 13 residues. V lost 0 bases to trimming and J lost 3 bases, with 6 bases between them. The CDR3: CASSVASEETQYF. In DNA form, the CDR3 reads TGTGCCAGCAGCGTAGCGTCAGAAGAGACCCAGTACTTC.

The chain has TRBV30 and TRBJ1-5, with D perhaps TRBD1 (6 bases). Germline CDR1 is GTSNPN and CDR2 is SVGIG (reference sequence). V lost 2 bases and J 9 bases, leaving 26 bases between the germline ends. The CDR3 runs 17 residues. This chain's CDR3 is CAWSPRAGAPLLSPQHF. CDR3 in DNA: TGTGCCTGGAGTCCGAGAGCGGGGGCGCCTTTATTGTCGCCCCAGCATTTT.